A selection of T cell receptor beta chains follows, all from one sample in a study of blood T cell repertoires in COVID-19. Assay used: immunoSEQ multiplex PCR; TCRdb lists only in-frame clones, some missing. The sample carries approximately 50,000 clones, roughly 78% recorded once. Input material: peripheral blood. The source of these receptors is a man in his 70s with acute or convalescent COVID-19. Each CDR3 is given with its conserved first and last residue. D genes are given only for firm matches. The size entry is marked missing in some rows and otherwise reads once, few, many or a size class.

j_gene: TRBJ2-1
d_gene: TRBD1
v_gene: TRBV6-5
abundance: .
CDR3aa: CASSSGQGVDEQFF
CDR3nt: TGTGCCAGCAGCTCGGGACAGGGAGTCGATGAGCAGTTCTTC

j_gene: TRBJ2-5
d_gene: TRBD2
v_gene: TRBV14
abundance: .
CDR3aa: CASSQVAGGKETQYF
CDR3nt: TGTGCCAGCAGCCAAGTAGCGGGAGGGAAAGAGACCCAGTACTTC

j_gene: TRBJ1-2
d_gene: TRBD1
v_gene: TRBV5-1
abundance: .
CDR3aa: CASSPDATGGAFRGYTF
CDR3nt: TGCGCCAGCTCCCCAGACGCTACAGGGGGCGCCTTTAGAGGCTACACCTTC

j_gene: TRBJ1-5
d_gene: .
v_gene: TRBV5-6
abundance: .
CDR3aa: CASSSDTDQPQHF
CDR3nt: TGTGCCAGCAGCTCGGACACCGATCAGCCCCAGCATTTT

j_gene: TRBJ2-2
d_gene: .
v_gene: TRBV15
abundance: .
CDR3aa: CATSTNRVSGELFF
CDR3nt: TGTGCCACCAGCACGAATCGGGTGAGCGGGGAGCTGTTTTTT

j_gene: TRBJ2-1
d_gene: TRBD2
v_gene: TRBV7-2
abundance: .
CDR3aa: CASSLGLAGGPYEQFF
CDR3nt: TGTGCCAGCAGCTTAGGATTAGCGGGAGGGCCCTATGAGCAGTTCTTC

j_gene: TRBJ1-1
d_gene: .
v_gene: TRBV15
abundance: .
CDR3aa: CATSRDAGRGTEAFF
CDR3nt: TGTGCCACCAGCAGAGACGCGGGGCGGGGGACTGAAGCTTTCTTT

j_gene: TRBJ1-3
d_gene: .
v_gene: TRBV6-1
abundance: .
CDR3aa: CASSEQPGPGNTIYF
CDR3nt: TGTGCCAGCAGTGAACAGCCAGGGCCTGGAAACACCATATATTTT

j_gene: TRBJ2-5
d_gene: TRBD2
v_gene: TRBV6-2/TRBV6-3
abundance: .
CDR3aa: CASSYEVSPGLADEETQYF
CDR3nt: TGTGCCAGCAGTTACGAGGTATCGCCGGGACTAGCGGATGAAGAGACCCAGTACTTC

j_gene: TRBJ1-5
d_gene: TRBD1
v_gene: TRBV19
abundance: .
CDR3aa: CASSPRQGGNQPQHF
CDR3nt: TGTGCCAGTAGTCCGCGACAGGGCGGCAATCAGCCCCAGCATTTT

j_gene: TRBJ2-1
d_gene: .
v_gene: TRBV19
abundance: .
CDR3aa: CASSTPKAALGNEQFF
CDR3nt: TGTGCCAGTAGTACCCCCAAAGCGGCGCTGGGGAATGAGCAGTTCTTC

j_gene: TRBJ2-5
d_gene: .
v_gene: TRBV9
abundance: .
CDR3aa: CASSVEGRQGKTQYF
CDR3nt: TGTGCCAGCAGCGTAGAAGGTCGGCAGGGAAAGACCCAGTACTTC

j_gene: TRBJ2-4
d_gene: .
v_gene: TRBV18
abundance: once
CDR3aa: CASSPVPGREKNIQYF
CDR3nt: TGTGCCAGCTCACCAGTCCCAGGAAGGGAGAAAAACATTCAGTACTTC

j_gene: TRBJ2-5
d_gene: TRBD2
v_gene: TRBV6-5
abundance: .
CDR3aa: CASTTPGLGLTQYF
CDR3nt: TGTGCCAGCACCACCCCGGGACTAGGTTTAACCCAGTACTTC

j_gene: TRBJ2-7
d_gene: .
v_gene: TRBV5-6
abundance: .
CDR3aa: CASSLAGSSSGPSYEQYF
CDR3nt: TGTGCCAGCAGCTTGGCCGGCAGCTCCTCAGGGCCCTCCTACGAGCAGTACTTC

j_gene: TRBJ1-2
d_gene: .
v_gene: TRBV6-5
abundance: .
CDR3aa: CASSYGGRRGGYTF
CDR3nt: TGTGCCAGCAGTTACGGCGGCCGCCGCGGTGGCTACACCTTC

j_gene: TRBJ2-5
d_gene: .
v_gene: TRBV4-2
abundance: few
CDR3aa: CASSQSGGPETQYF
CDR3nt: TGTGCCAGCAGCCAATCAGGGGGGCCAGAGACCCAGTACTTC